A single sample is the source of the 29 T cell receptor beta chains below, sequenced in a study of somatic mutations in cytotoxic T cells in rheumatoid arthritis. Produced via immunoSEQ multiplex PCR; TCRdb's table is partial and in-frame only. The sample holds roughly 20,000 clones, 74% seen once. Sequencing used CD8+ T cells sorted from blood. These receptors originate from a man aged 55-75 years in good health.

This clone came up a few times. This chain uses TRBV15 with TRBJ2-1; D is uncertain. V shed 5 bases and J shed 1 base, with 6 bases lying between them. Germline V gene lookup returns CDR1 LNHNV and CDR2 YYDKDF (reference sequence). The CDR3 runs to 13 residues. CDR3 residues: CATSPRSYNEQFF. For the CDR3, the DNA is TGTGCCACCAGCCCCCGGTCCTACAATGAGCAGTTCTTC.

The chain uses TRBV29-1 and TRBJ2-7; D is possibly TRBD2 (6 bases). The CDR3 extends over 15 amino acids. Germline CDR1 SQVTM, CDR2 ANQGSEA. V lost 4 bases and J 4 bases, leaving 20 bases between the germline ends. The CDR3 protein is CSVVGGTAADYEQYF. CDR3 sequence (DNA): TGCAGCGTTGTCGGAGGGACCGCCGCTGATTACGAGCAGTACTTC.

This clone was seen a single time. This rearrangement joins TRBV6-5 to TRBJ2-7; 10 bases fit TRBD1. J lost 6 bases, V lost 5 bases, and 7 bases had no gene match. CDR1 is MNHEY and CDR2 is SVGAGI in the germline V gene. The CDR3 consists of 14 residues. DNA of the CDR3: TGTGCCAGCAGTCGACCGGGACAGGGGAGCGAGCAGTACTTC. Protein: CASSRPGQGSEQYF.

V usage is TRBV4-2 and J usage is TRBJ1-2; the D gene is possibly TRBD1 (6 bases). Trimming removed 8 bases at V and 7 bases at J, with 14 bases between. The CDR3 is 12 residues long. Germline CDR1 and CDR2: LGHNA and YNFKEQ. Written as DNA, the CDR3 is TGTGCCAGCGATGGGGGCGCGGCTGGCTACACCTTC. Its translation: CASDGGAAGYTF.

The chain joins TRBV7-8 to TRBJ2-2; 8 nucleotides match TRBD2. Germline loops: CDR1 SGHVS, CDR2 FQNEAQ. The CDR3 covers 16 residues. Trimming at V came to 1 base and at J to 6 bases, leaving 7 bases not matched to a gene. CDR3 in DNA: TGTGCCAGCAGCTTAGGGCGGGGGGAACTGGCCGGGGAGCTGTTTTTT. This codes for CASSLGRGELAGELFF.

CDR3 loop: CASSPGTSGRRKTQYF. In DNA form, the CDR3 reads TGCGCCAGCAGCCCGGGGACTAGCGGGAGGAGGAAGACCCAGTACTTC. The rearrangement joins TRBV5-1 to TRBJ2-5, with TRBD2 matching 15 bases. CDR1 is SGHRS and CDR2 is YFSETQ in the germline V gene. The V gene end was trimmed by 4 bases and the J gene end by 6 bases; junction bases not matched to a gene: 7. CDR3 length: 16 amino acids.

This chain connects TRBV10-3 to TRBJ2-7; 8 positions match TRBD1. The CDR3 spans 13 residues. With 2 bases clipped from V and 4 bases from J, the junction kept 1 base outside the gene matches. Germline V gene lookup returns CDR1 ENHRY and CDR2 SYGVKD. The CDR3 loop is CAISERTGYEQYF. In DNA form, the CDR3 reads TGTGCCATCAGTGAGCGGACAGGGTACGAGCAGTACTTC.

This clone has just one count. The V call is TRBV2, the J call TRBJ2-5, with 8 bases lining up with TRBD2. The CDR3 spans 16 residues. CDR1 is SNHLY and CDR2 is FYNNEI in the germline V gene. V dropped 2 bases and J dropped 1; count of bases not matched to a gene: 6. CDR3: CASSESYGGAQETQYF. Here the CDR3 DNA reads TGTGCCAGCAGTGAATCCTACGGGGGGGCCCAAGAGACCCAGTACTTC.

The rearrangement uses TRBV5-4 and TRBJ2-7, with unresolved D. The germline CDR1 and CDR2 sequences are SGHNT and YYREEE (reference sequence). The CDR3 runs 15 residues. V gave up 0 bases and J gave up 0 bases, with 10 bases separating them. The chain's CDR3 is CASSLGTVSSYEQYF. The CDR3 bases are TGTGCCAGCAGCTTGGGCACGGTAAGCTCCTACGAGCAGTACTTC. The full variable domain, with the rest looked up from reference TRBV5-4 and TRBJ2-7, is ETGVTQSPTHLIKTRGQQVTLRCSSQSGHNTVSWYQQALGQGPQFIFQYYREEENGRGNFPPRFSGLQFPNYSSELNVNALELDDSALYLCASSLGTVSSYEQYFGPGTRLTVT.

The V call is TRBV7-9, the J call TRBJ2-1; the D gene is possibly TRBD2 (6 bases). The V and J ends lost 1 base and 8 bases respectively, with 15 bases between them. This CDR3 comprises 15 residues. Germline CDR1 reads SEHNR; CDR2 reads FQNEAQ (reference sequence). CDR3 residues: CASSLVGRGADEQFF. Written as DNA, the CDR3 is TGTGCCAGCAGCTTAGTCGGGCGGGGCGCAGATGAGCAGTTCTTC.

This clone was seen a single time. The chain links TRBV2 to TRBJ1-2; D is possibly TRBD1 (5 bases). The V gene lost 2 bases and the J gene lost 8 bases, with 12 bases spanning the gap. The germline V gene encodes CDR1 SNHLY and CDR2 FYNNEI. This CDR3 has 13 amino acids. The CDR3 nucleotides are TGTGCCAGCAGTGAAAGGGACTCCTGGGGCTACACCTTC. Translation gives CASSERDSWGYTF.

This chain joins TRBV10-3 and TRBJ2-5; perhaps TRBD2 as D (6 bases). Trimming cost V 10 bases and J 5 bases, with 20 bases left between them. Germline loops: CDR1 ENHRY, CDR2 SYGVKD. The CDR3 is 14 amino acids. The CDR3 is CATSFGRGRETQYF. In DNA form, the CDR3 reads TGTGCCACCTCCTTTGGGCGGGGTCGGGAGACCCAGTACTTC.

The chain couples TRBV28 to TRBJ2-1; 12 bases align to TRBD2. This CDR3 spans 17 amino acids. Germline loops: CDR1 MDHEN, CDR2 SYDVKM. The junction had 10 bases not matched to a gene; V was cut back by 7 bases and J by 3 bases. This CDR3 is CASTLRLAGVSYNEQFF. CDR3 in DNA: TGTGCCAGCACCCTGAGACTAGCGGGAGTAAGCTACAATGAGCAGTTCTTC.

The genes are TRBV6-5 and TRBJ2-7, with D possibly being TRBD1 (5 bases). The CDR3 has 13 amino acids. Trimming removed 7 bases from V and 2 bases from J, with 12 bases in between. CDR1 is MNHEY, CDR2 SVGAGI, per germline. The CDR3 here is CASIRAGTYEQYF. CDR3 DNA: TGTGCCAGCATTAGGGCAGGGACCTACGAGCAGTACTTC.

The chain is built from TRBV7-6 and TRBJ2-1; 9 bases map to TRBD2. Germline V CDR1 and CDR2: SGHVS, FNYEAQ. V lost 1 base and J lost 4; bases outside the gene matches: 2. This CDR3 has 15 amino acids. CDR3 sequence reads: CASSLVAGGYNEQFF. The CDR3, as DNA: TGTGCCAGCAGCTTAGTCGCGGGGGGGTACAATGAGCAGTTCTTC.

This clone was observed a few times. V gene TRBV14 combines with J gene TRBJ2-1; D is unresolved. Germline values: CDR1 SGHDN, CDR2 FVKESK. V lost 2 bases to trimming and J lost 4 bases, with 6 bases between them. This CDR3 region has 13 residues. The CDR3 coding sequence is TGTGCCAGCAGCCAACAGACTTACAATGAGCAGTTCTTC. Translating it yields CASSQQTYNEQFF. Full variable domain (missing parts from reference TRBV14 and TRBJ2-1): EAGVTQFPSHSVIEKGQTVTLRCDPISGHDNLYWYRRVMGKEIKFLLHFVKESKQDESGMPNNRFLAERTGGTYSTLKVQPAELEDSGVYFCASSQQTYNEQFFGPGTRLTVL.

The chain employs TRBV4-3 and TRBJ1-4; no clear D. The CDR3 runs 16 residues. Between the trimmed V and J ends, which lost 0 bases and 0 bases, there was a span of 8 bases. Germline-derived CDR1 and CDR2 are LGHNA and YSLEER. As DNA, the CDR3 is TGCGCCAGCAGCCAAGATGCGTCGGCAACTAATGAAAAACTGTTTTTT. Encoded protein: CASSQDASATNEKLFF.

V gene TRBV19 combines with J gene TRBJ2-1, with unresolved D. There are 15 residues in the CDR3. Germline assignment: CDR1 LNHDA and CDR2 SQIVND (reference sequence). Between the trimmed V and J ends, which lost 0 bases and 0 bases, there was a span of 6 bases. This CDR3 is CASSIDPSSYNEQFF. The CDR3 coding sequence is TGTGCCAGTAGTATAGATCCGAGCTCCTACAATGAGCAGTTCTTC.

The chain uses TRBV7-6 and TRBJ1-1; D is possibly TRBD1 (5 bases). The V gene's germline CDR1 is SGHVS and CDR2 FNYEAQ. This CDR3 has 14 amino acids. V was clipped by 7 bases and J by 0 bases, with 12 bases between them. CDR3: CASTPSRVNTEAFF. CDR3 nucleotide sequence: TGTGCCAGCACCCCGAGCAGGGTGAACACTGAAGCTTTCTTT.

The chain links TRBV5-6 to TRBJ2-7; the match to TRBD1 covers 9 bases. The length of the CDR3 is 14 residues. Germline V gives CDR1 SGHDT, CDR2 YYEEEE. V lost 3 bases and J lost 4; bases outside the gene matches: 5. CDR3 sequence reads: CASSWGTGWYEQYF. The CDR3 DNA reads TGTGCCAGCAGCTGGGGGACAGGGTGGTACGAGCAGTACTTC.

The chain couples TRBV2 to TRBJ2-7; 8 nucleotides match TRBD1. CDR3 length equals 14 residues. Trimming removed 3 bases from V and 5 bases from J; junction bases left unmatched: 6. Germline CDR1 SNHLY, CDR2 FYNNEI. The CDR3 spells CASSDVDRDHEQYF. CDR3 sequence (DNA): TGTGCCAGCAGTGATGTGGACAGGGACCACGAGCAGTACTTC. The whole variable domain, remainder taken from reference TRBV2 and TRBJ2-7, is EPEVTQTPSHQVTQMGQEVILRCVPISNHLYFYWYRQILGQKVEFLVSFYNNEISEKSEIFDDQFSVERPDGSNFTLKIRSTKLEDSAMYFCASSDVDRDHEQYFGPGTRLTVT.

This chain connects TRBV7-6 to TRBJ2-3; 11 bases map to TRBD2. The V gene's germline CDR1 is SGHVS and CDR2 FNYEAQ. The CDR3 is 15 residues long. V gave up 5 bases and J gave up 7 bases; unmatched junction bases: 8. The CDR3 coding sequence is TGTGCCAGCAGCCAACTAGCGGGAGCCTCGAATACGCAGTATTTT. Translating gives CASSQLAGASNTQYF. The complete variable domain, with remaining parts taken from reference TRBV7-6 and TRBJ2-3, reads GAGVSQSPRYKVTKRGQDVALRCDPISGHVSLYWYRQALGQGPEFLTYFNYEAQQDKSGLPNDRFSAERPEGSISTLTIQRTEQRDSAMYRCASSQLAGASNTQYFGPGTRLTVL.

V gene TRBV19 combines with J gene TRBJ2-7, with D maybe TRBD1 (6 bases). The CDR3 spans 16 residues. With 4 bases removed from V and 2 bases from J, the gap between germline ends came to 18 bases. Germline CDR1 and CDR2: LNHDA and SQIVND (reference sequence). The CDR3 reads CASSNQFRDTTYEQYF. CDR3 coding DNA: TGTGCCAGTAGTAACCAGTTCCGGGACACAACCTACGAGCAGTACTTC.

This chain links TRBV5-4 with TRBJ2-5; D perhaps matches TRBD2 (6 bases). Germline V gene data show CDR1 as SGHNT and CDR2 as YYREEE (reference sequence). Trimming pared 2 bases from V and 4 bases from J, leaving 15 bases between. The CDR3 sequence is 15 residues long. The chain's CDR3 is CASSFRGAGTETQYF. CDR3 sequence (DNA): TGTGCCAGCAGCTTCCGCGGGGCGGGAACAGAGACCCAGTACTTC.

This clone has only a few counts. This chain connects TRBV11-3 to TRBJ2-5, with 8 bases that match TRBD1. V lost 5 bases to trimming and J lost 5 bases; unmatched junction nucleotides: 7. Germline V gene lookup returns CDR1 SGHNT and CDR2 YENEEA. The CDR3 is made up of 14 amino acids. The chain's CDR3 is CASSPDRGLETQYF. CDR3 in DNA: TGTGCCAGCAGCCCAGACAGGGGTTTGGAGACCCAGTACTTC.

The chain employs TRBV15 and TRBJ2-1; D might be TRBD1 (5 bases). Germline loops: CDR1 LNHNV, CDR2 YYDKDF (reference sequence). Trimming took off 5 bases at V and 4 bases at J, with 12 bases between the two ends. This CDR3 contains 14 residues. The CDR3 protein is CATSRQKSYNEQFF. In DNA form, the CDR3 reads TGTGCCACCAGCCGACAGAAAAGTTACAATGAGCAGTTCTTC.

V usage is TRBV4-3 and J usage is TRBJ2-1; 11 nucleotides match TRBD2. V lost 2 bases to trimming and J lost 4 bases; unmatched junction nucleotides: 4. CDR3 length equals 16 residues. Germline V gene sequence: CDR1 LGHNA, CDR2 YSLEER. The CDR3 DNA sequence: TGCGCCAGCAGCCAACTACTAGCGGGAGCGTACAATGAGCAGTTCTTC. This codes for CASSQLLAGAYNEQFF.

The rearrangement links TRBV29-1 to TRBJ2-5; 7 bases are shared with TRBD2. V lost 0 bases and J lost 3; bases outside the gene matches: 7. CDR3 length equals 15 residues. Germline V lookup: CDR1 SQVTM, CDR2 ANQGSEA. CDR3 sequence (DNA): TGCAGCGTTGAAGATCTTCGGGGGGAGGAAGAGACCCAGTACTTC. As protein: CSVEDLRGEEETQYF.

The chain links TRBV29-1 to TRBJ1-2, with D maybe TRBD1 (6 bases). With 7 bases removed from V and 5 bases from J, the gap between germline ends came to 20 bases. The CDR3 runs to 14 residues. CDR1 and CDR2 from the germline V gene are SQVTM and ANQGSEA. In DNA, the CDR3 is TGCAGCGCCATGTTAAAAGGGGGAGAGTATGGCTACACCTTC. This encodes CSAMLKGGEYGYTF.